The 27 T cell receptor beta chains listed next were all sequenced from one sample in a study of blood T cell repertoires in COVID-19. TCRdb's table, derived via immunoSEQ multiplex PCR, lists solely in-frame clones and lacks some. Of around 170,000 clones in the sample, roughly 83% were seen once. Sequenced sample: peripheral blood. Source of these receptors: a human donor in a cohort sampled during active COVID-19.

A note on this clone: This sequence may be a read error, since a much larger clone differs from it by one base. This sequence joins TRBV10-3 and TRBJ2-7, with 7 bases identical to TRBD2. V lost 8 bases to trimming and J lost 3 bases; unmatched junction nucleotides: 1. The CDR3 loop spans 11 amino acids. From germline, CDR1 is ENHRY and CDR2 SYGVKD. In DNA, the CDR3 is TGTGCCATCGGGGGGGGCTACGAGCAGTACTTC. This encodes CAIGGGYEQYF.

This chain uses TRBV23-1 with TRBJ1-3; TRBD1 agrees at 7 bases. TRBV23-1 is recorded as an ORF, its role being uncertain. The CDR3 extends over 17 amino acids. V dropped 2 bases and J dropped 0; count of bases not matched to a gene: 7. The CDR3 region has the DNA TGCGCCAGCAGTCAAGCTTACAGGGGCAGCTCTGGAAACACCATATATTTT. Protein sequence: CASSQAYRGSSGNTIYF.

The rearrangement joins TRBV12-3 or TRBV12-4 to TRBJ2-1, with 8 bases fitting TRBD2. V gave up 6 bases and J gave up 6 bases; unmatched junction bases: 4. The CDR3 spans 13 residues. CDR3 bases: TGTGCCAGCAGGCCGGGACTAGGCAATGAGCAGTTCTTC. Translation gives CASRPGLGNEQFF.

CDR3 sequence (DNA): TGTGCCAGCAGCTTGGGAGGCGTAAGCTCCTACGAGCAGTACTTC. Protein product: CASSLGGVSSYEQYF. This chain links TRBV5-8 with TRBJ2-7; D is ambiguous. This CDR3 comprises 15 residues. Germline assignment: CDR1 SGHTS and CDR2 YDEGEE. Trimming took 0 bases from V and 0 from J, leaving 10 bases between them.

CDR3 residues: CASCVGASGYTDTQYF. As DNA, the CDR3 is TGCGCCAGCTGCGTCGGGGCTAGCGGTTACACAGATACGCAGTATTTT. The chain is built from TRBV5-1 and TRBJ2-3, with 7 positions matching TRBD2. CDR3 size: 16 residues. Per germline, CDR1 SGHRS and CDR2 YFSETQ. V lost 7 bases and J lost 2; bases outside the gene matches: 13.

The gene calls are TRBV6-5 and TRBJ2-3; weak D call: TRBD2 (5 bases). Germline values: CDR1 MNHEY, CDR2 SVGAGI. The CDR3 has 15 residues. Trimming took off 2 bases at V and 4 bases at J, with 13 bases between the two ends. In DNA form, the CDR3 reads TGTGCCAGCAGTTACGGCAGCGGAGTGGCAGATACGCAGTATTTT. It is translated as CASSYGSGVADTQYF.

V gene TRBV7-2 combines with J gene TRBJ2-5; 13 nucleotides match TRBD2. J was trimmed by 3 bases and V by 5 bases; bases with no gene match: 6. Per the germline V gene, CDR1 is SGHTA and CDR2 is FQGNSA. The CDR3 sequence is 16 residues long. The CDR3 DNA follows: TGTGCCAGCAGCGGGCCGGGACTAGCGGGGAAAGAGACCCAGTACTTC. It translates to CASSGPGLAGKETQYF.

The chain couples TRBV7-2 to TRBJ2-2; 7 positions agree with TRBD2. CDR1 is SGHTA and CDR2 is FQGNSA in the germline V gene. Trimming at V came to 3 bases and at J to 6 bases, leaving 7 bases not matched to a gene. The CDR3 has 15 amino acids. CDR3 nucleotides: TGTGCCAGCAGCTTCGGACTAGAGAGGGCCGGGGAGCTGTTTTTT. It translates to CASSFGLERAGELFF.

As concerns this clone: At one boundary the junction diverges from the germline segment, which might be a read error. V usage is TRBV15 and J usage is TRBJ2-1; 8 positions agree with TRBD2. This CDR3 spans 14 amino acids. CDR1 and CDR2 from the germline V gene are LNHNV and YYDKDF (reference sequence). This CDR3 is CATSSGRAYNEQFF. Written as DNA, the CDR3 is TGTGCCACCAGCAGCGGGAGGGCCTATAATGAGCAGTTCTTC.

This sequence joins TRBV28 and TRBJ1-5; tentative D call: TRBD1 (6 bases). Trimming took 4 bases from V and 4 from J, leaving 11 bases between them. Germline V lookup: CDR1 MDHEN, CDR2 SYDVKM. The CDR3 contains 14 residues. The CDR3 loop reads CASSYQGPNQPQHF. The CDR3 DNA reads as TGTGCCAGCAGTTATCAGGGGCCGAATCAGCCCCAGCATTTT.

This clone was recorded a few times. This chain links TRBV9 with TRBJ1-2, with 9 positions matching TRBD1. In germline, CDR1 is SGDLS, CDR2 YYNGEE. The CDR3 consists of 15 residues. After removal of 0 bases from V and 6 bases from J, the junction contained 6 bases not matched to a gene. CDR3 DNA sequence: TGTGCCAGCAGCGTAGCGGGACAGGGTATAAATGGCTACACCTTC. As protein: CASSVAGQGINGYTF.

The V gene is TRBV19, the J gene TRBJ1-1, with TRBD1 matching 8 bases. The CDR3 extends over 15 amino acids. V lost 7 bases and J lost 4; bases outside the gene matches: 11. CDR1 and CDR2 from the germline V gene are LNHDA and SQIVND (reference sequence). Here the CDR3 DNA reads TGTGCCAGTACTTCCCGGGACAGGATAAGCACTGAAGCTTTCTTT. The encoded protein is CASTSRDRISTEAFF.

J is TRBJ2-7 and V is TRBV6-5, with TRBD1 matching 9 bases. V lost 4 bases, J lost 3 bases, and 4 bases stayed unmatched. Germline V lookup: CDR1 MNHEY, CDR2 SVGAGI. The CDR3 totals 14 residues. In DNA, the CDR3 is TGTGCCAGCAGTTCGACAGGGGGATACTACGAGCAGTACTTC. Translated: CASSSTGGYYEQYF.

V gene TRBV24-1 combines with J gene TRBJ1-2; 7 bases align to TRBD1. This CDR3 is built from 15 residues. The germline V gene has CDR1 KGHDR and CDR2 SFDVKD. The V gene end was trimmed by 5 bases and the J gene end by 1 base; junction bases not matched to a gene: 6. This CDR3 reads CATSAATGNNYGYTF. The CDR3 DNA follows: TGTGCCACCAGTGCCGCGACAGGGAATAACTATGGCTACACCTTC.

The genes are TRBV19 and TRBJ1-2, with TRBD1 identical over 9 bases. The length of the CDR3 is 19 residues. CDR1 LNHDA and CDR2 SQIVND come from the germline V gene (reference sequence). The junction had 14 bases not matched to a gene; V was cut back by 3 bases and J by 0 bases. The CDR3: CASSMEAGTGNPTNYGYTF. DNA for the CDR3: TGTGCCAGTAGTATGGAAGCCGGGACAGGGAACCCAACTAACTATGGCTACACCTTC.

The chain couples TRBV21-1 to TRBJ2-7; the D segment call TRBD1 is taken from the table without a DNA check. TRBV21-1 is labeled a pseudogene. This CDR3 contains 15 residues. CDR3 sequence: CASSKGGTGGYEQYF. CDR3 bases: TGTGCCAGCAGCAAAGGCGGGACAGGGGGCTACGAGCAGTACTTC.

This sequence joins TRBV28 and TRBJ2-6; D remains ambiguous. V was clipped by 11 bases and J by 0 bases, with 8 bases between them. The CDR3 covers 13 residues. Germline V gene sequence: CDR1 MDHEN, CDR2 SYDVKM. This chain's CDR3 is CAVQSSGANVLTF. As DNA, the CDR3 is TGTGCCGTACAGAGCTCTGGGGCCAACGTCCTGACTTTC.

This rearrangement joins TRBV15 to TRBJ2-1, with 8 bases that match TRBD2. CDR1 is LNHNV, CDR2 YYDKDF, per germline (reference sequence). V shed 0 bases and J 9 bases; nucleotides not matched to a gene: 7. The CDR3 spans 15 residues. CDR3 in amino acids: CATSRDLSGGREQFF. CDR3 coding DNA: TGTGCCACCAGCAGAGATCTTTCGGGGGGGCGTGAGCAGTTCTTC.

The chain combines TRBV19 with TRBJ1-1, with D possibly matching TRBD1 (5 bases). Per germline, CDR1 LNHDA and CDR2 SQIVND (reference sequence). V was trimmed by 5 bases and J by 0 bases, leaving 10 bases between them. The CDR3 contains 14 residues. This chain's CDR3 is CASSHQGMNTEAFF. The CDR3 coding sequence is TGTGCCAGTAGTCATCAGGGCATGAACACTGAAGCTTTCTTT.

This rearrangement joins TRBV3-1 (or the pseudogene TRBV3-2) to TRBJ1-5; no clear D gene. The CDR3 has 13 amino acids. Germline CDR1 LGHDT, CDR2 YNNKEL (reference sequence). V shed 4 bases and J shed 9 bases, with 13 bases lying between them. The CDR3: CASSPTGGGPQHF. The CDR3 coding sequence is TGTGCCAGCAGCCCGACCGGCGGAGGGCCCCAGCATTTT.

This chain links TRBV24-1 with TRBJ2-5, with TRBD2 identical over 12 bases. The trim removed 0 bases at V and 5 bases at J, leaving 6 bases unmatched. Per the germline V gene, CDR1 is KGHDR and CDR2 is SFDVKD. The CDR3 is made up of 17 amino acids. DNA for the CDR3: TGTGCCACCAGTGATTTGGCTAGCGGGAGGGCCGGGGAGACCCAGTACTTC. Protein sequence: CATSDLASGRAGETQYF.

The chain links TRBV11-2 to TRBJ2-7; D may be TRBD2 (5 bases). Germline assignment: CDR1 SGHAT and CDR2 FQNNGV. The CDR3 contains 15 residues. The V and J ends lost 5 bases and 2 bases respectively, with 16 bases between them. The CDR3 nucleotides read TGTGCCAGCAGCCTCCCACGGACTCTGACCTACGAGCAGTACTTC. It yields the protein CASSLPRTLTYEQYF.

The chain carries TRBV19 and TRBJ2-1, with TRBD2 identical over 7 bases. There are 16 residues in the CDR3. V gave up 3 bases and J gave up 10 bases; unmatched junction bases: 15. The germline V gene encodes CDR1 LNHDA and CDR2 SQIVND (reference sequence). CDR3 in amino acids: CASSMWGEGQGREQFF. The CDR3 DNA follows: TGTGCCAGTAGTATGTGGGGGGAGGGTCAGGGTAGGGAGCAGTTCTTC.

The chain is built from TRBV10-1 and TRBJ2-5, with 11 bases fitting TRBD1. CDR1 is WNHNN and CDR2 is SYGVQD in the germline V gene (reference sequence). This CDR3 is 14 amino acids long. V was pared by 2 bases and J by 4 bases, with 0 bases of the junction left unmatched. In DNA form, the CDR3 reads TGCGCCAGCAGTGAGGGGACAGGGGGAGAGACCCAGTACTTC. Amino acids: CASSEGTGGETQYF.

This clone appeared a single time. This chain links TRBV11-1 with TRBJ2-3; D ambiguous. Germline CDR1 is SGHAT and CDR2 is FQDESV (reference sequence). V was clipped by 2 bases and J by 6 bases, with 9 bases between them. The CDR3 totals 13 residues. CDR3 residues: CASSLPFRDTQYF. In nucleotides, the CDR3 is TGTGCCAGCAGCTTACCGTTCCGGGATACGCAGTATTTT.

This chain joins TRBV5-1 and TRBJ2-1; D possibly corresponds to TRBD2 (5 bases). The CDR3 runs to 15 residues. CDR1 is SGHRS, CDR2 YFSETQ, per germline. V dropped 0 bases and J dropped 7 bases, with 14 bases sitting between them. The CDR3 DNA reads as TGCGCCAGCAGCTTGGTACCTAGCCCCGAGAATGAGCAGTTCTTC. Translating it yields CASSLVPSPENEQFF.

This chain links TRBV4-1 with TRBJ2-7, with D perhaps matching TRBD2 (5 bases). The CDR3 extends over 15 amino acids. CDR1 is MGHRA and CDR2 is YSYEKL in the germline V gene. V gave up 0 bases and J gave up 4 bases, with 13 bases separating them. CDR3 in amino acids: CASSQEPGTWYEQYF. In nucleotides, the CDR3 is TGCGCCAGCAGCCAAGAACCGGGAACTTGGTACGAGCAGTACTTC.